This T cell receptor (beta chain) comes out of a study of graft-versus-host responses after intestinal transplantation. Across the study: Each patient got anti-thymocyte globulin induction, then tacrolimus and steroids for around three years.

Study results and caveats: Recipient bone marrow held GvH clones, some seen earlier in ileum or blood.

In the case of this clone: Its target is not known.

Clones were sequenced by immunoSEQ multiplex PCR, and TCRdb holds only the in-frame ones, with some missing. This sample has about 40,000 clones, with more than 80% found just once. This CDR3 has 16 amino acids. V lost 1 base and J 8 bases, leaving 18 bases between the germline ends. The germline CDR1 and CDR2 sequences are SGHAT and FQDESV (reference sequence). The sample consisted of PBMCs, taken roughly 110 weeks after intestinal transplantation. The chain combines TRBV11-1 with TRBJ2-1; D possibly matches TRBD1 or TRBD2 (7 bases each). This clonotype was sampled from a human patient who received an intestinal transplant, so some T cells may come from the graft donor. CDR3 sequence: CASSLDPAGGGDEQFF. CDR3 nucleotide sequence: TGTGCCAGCAGCTTAGACCCCGCAGGGGGGGGCGATGAGCAGTTCTTC.